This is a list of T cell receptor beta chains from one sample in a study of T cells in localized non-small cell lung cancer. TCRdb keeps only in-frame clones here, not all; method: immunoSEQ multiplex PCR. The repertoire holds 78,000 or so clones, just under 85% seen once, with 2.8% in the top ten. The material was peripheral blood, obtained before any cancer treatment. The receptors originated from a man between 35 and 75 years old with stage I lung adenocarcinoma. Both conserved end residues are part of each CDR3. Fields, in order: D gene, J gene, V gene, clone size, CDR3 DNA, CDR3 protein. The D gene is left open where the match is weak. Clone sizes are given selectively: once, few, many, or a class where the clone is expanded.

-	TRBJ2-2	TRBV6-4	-	TGTGCCAGCAGGATATTAGCAGGCAGCGGGGAGCTGTTTTTT	CASRILAGSGELFF
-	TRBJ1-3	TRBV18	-	TGTGCCAGCTCACGGACAGTCGGCTCTGGAAACACCATATATTTT	CASSRTVGSGNTIYF
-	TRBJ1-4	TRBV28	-	TGTGCCAGCACTCGGAGTCCGGAAAAACTGTTTTTT	CASTRSPEKLFF
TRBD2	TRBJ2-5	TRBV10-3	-	TGTGCCATCAGGGATTCTAGCGGGGGGGCCCTGAAGACCCAGTACTTC	CAIRDSSGGALKTQYF
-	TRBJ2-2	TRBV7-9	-	TGTGCCAGCAGCCAGGTCATGGCTGGGGGTACCGGGGAGCTGTTTTTT	CASSQVMAGGTGELFF
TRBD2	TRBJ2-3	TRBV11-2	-	TGTGCCAGCAGCTTAGTAGCGGGGGCGCCCACAGATACGCAGTATTTT	CASSLVAGAPTDTQYF
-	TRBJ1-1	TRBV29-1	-	TGCAGCGTTCTGTCCCCCCTAGGAAACACTGAAGCTTTCTTT	CSVLSPLGNTEAFF
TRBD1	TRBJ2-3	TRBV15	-	TGTGCCACCAGCAAGGGACAGACAATCGTCGGCACAGATACGCAGTATTTT	CATSKGQTIVGTDTQYF
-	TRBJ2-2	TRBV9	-	TGTGCCAGCAGCGTCCAGGGAGTTGTCTCCGGGGAGCTGTTTTTT	CASSVQGVVSGELFF
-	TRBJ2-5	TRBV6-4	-	TGTGCCAGCAGTGGGCGGGGTTGCCAAGAGACCCAGTACTTC	CASSGRGCQETQYF
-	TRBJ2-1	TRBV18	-	TGTGCCAGCTCACCAGTTTCCCGGGACCCGAGGGACAATGAGCAGTTCTTC	CASSPVSRDPRDNEQFF
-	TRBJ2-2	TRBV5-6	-	TGTGCCAGCAGCTTGGGGAGAGGGTTAAACACCGGGGAGCTGTTTTTT	CASSLGRGLNTGELFF
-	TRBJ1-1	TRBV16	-	TGTGCCAGCAGCCAAGTAGGCAGGGAAGCATCTGAAGCTTTCTTT	CASSQVGREASEAFF
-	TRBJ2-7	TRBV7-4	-	TGTGCCAGCAGCTTACAGGGAAATGTTTACGGCGAGCAGTACTTC	CASSLQGNVYGEQYF
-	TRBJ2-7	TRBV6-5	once	TGTGCCAGCAGTACGGACAGAGGGTCCTACGAGCAGTACTTC	CASSTDRGSYEQYF
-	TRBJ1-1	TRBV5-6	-	TGTGCCAGCAGCACCACCCAGGGGCACATGAACACTGAAGCTTTCTTT	CASSTTQGHMNTEAFF
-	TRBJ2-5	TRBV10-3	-	TGTGCCATCAGTGCTTTGGGGACCCAAGAGACCCAGTACTTC	CAISALGTQETQYF
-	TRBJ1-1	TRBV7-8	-	TGTGCCAGCAGCTTAGCCCGAGGACTCGGGACTCTGGGAGGCATGAACACTGAAGCTTTCTTT	CASSLARGLGTLGGMNTEAFF
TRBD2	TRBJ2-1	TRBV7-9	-	TGTGCCAGCAGCTTGGGGACTAGCGACTTCAATGAGCAGTTCTTC	CASSLGTSDFNEQFF
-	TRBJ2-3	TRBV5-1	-	TGCGCCAGCAGCTTACAAGGACCCAACACAGATACGCAGTATTTT	CASSLQGPNTDTQYF
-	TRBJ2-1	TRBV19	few	TGTGCCAGTAGCCTCGACAGGAAGCAGTTCTTC	CASSLDRKQFF
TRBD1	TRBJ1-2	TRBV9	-	TGTGCCAGCAGCGTAGACCGAATGACAGGGGGCGGGAATGGCTACACCTTC	CASSVDRMTGGGNGYTF
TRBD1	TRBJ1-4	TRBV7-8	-	TGTGCCAGCAGCTTAATCTTACGGGACAGGAACAAGGAAAAACTGTTTTTT	CASSLILRDRNKEKLFF
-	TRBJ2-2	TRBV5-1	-	TGCGCCAGCAGCTTCGTAGGGGGAACCGGGGAGCTGTTTTTT	CASSFVGGTGELFF
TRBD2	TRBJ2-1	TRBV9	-	TGTGCCAGCAGCGTAGCTTGGACTAGTAACAATGAGCAGTTCTTC	CASSVAWTSNNEQFF
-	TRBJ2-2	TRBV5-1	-	TGCGCCAGCAGCTTGGAACGACTAAACACCGGGGAGCTGTTTTTT	CASSLERLNTGELFF
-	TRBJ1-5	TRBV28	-	TGTGCCAGCAGTCAGCCAGGTAGCAATCAGCCCCAGCATTTT	CASSQPGSNQPQHF
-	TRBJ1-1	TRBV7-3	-	TGTGCCAGCAGCTTATGGGGCGTCGGGGGCTTGAACACTGAAGCTTTCTTT	CASSLWGVGGLNTEAFF
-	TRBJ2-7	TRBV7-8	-	TGTGCCAGCAGCTTAACCCAGGGCTACGAGCAGTACTTC	CASSLTQGYEQYF
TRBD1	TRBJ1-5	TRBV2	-	TGTGCCAGCAGAAGACAGGGCCAACAGCCCCAGCATTTT	CASRRQGQQPQHF
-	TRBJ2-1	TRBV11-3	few	TGTGCCAGCAGCGCCGGTCGGGCCTACAATGAGCAGTTCTTC	CASSAGRAYNEQFF
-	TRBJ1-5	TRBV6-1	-	TGTGCCAGCAGTGGGTCAGGCAATCAGCCCCAGCATTTT	CASSGSGNQPQHF